This T cell receptor (beta chain) stems from a study of spatial heterogeneity in lung cancer (dated by TCRdb to the late 2010s). Background for the entire study: The donors were approximately 70 patients from the lung TRACERx cohort who had early-stage, untreated non-small cell lung cancer. At surgery, about 210 tumor regions, fewer than 85 matched nontumor lung samples and fewer than 60 PBMC samples were TCR-sequenced for both alpha and beta chains. In the raw uncorrected reads, each unique combination of TCR and UMI appeared on average more than ten times. Beta-chain transcripts were consistently detected in greater numbers than alpha-chain transcripts, which likely reflected higher beta-chain transcript abundance. In non-small cell lung cancer, the study made a quantitative comparison of TCR alpha and beta repertoires among multiple tumor regions, matched nontumor lung and blood. TCR repertoire features were related to nonsynonymous mutation counts determined by whole-exome sequencing of tumor tissue. Follow-up PBMC samples were sequenced whenever available, and the median time to follow-up was roughly two years after resection. Overall results and qualifications from the work: Ubiquitous expanded tumor TCRs were detected in blood more often at tumor resection than at routine follow-up. Only roughly 15 patients were included in comparisons of baseline and follow-up blood repertoires. Additional single-cell paired TCR alpha and beta sequencing was considered necessary to confirm, at a functional level, the hypothesis that regional TCRs recognize regional mutations.

The CDR3, from cysteine to phenylalanine, totals 11 residues. The CDR3 DNA has 33 bases and is translated from base 1. From a lookup of the germline V gene (reference sequence), CDR1 and CDR2 are SEHNR and FQNEAQ. This clonotype has at least ten counts. It lacks a known antigen. Sequence at one end of the junction differs from germline and may be a read error. Library creation used 5' RACE. Reads for this sample came from a NextSeq 500. In the TCR library protocol, a unique molecular identifier was attached to each TCR cDNA molecule so that PCR and sequencing errors could be corrected. The paper's data handling went like this. TCR identification, UMI-based error correction and CDR3 extraction were all carried out with Decombinator tools. TCRs above a frequency of 2 per 1,000, corresponding to the top 1% of the tumor frequency distribution, were defined as expanded. Renyi diversity was computed with the R vegan package after each repertoire had been subsampled 100 times to 5,000 TCRs. CDR3 similarity networks were built from amino acid triplet string-kernel similarity, with CDR3s being connected when pairwise similarity was above 0.82. TCRdb reprocessing: public reads trimmed at Q25 with fastp, clones called with MiXCR, in-frame beta chains kept. For every CDR3 protein sequence, its rows merge into one entry that carries the most common genes and DNA. In this record, the V and J calls reflect TCRdb's handling and not the investigators' own analysis. For this sample the table gives around 25,000 distinct CDR3 sequences, of which almost 5.5% were detected only once. Jointly, the top ten make up less than 25% of the sample.

This specimen's time point label, per the study, means: blood at routine non-recurrence follow-up after resection. For TCR sequencing, whole RNA was extracted from tumor and nontumor lung tissue, or from cryopreserved PBMC samples, and no cell sorting was done. Patients were selected for TCR sequencing only if sufficient RNA was available from at least two tumor regions. The sample here was PBMCs, taken at follow-up. This clonotype was obtained from a female donor with early-stage non-small cell lung cancer. This sequence uses TRBV7-9 and TRBJ1-2, with no confident D gene call. The nucleotide sequence is given as TGTGCCAGCAGCTTAGTTCGTGGGATTTACTTC. Translated, this gives CASSLVRGIYF.